This TCR beta chain derives from a study of blood T cell repertoires in COVID-19. The repertoire was sequenced with immunoSEQ multiplex PCR; TCRdb's copy has only in-frame clones and lacks some. The repertoire has 150,000 to 200,000 clones, 83% of them found once; the top ten carry 1.5%. The germline V and J ends were trimmed by 3 bases and 1 base, with 13 bases remaining between them. The CDR3 is made up of 17 amino acids. Germline V gene lookup returns CDR1 MGHDK and CDR2 SYGVNS. This TCR derives from a human donor in a cohort sampled during active COVID-19. V gene TRBV25-1 combines with J gene TRBJ2-6, with D tentatively TRBD1 (5 bases). The specimen sequenced was peripheral blood. The CDR3 spells CASSDRNRKSGANVLTF. Here the CDR3 DNA reads TGTGCCAGCAGTGACCGAAACAGGAAATCTGGGGCCAACGTCCTGACTTTC.